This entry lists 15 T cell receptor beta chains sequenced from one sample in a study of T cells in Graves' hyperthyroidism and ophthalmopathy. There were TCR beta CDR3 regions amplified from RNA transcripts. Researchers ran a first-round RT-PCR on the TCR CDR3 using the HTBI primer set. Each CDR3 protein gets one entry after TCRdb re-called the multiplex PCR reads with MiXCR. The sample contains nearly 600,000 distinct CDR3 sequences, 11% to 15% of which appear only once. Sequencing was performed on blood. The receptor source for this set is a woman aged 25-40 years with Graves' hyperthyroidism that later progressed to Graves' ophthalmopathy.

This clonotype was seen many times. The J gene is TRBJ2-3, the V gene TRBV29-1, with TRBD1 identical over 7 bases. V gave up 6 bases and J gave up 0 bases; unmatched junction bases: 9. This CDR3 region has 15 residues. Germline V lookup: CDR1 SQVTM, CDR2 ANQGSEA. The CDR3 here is CSVPAYRGSTDTQYF. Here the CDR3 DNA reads TGCAGCGTCCCGGCCTACAGGGGAAGCACAGATACGCAGTATTTT.

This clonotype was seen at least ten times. The CDR3 spells CASSPDSSSYEQYF. CDR3 bases: TGTGCCAGCAGCCCGGACTCGAGCTCCTACGAGCAGTACTTC. The chain has TRBV7-2 and TRBJ2-7, with D maybe TRBD2 (5 bases). Between the trimmed V and J ends, which lost 5 bases and 0 bases, there was a span of 11 bases. Germline V CDR1 and CDR2: SGHTA, FQGNSA. This CDR3 is built from 14 residues.

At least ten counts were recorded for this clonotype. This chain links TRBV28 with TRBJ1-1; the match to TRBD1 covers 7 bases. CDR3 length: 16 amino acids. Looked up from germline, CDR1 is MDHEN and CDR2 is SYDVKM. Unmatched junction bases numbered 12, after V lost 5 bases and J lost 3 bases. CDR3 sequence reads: CASSPVLRQGHTEAFF. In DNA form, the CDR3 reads TGTGCCAGCAGTCCGGTCCTTCGACAGGGTCACACTGAAGCTTTCTTT.

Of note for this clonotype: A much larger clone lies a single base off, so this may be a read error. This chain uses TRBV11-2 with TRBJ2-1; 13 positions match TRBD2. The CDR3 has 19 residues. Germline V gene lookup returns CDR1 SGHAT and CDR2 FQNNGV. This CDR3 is CASSLETGTSGNRRNEQLF. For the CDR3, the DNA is TGTGCCAGCAGCTTAGAAACAGGGACTAGCGGGAACCGAAGGAATGAGCAGCTCTTC. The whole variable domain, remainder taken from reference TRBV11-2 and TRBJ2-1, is EAGVAQSPRYKIIEKRQSVAFWCNPISGHATLYWYQQILGQGPKLLIQFQNNGVVDDSQLPKDRFSAERLKGVDSTLKIQPAKLEDSAVYLCASSLETGTSGNRRNEQLFGPGTRLTVL.

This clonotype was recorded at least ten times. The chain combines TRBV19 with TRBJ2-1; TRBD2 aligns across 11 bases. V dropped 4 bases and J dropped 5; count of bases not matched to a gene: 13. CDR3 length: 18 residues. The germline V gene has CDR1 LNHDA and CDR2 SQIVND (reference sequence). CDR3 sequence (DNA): TGTGCCAGTAGTACCAACTTACTAGCGGGAGAGCACAACAATGAGCAGTTCTTC. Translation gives CASSTNLLAGEHNNEQFF.

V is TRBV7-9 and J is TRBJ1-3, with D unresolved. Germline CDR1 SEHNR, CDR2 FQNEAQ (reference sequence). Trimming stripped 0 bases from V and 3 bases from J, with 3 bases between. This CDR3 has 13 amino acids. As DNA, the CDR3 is TGTGCCAGCAGCTTAGCGATTGGAAACACCATATATTTT. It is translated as CASSLAIGNTIYF.

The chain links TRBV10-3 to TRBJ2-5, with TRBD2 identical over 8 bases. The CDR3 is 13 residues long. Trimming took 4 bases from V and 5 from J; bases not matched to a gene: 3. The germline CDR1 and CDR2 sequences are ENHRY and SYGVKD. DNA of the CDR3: TGTGCCATCAGTGCGCGGGAGGAGGAGACCCAGTACTTC. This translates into CAISAREEETQYF.

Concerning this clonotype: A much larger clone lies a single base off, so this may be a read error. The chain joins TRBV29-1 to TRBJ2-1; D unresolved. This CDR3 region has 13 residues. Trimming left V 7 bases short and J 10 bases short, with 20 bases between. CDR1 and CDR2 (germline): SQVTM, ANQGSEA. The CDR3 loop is CSAHHGGGGEQFF. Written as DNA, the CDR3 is TGCAGCGCCCATCACGGTGGCGGTGGCGAGCAGTTCTTC.

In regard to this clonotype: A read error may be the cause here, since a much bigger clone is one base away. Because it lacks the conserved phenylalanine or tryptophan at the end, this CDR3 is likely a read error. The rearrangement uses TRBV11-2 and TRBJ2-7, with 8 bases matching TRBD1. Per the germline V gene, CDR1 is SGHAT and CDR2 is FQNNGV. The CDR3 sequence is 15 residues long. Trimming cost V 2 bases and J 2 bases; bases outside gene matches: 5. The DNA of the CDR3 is TGTGCCAGCAGCTTAATGGGGGACAGGACCTACGAGCAGTACCTC. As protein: CASSLMGDRTYEQYL.

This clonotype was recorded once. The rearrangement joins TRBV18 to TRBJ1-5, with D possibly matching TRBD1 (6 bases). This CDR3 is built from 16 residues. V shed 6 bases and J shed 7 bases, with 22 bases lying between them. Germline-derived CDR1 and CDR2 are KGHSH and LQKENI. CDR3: CASSPRSAGDGQPQHF. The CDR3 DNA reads TGTGCCAGCTCGCCTCGTTCCGCAGGGGACGGGCAGCCCCAGCATTTT.

CDR3 residues: CASSLRSGGLAGEQFF. CDR3 DNA: TGTGCCAGCAGCTTACGGAGTGGAGGGCTAGCTGGTGAGCAGTTCTTC. The rearrangement links TRBV13 to TRBJ2-1, with a tentative D call TRBD2 (6 bases). Germline values: CDR1 PRHDT, CDR2 FYEKMQ (reference sequence). V was clipped by 2 bases and J by 9 bases, with 20 bases between them. The CDR3 contains 16 residues.

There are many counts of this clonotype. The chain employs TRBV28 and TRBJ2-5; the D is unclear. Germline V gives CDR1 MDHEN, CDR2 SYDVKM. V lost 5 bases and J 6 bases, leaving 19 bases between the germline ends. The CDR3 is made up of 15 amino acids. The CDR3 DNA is TGTGCCAGCAGTCCCCCAAATAAGAACCAGAAGACCCAGTACTTC. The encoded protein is CASSPPNKNQKTQYF.

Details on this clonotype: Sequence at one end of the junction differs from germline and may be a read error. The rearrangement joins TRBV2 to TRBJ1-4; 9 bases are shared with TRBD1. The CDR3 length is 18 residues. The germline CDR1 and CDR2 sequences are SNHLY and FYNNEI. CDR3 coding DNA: TGCGCCAGCAGCCAAGAGCGGGACAGGGCCGACCGTAATGAAAAACTGTTTTTT. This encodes CASSQERDRADRNEKLFF.

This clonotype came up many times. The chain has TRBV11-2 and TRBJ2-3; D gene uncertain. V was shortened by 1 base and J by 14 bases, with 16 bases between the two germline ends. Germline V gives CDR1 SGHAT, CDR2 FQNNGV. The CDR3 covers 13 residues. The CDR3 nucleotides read TGTGCCAGCAGCTTAGGATCGGGCTCCCCGGTGTATTTT. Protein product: CASSLGSGSPVYF.

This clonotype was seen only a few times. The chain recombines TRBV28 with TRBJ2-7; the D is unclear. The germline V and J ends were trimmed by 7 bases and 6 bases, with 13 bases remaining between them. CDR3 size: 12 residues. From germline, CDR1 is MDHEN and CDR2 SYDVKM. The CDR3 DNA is TGTGCCAGCAAGCTAAGGACCGGCGAGCAGTACTTC. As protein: CASKLRTGEQYF.